These T cell receptor beta chains were read from a single sample in a study of blood T cell repertoires in COVID-19. Assay used: immunoSEQ multiplex PCR; TCRdb lists only in-frame clones, some missing. Of some 300,000 clones listed, nearly 90% were seen once; the top ten hold around 0.98%. Sequencing input: peripheral blood. Receptors originate from a woman aged 40 to 55 with COVID-19, enrolled during active disease. CDR3s include the opening cysteine and the closing phenylalanine or tryptophan. The D gene is left open where the match is weak. Expanded clones get a size class; other rows say once, few or many, or leave the size out.

v_call: TRBV5-4
clone_size: .
d_call: TRBD1
cdr3_length: 15
j_call: TRBJ2-1
cdr3_nt: TGTGCCAGCAGCTCCGGACAGGTGGAGTACAATGAGCAGTTCTTC
cdr3_aa: CASSSGQVEYNEQFF

v_call: TRBV9
clone_size: .
d_call: .
cdr3_length: 15
j_call: TRBJ1-4
cdr3_nt: TGTGCCAGCAGCGTAGGTGTAGAACGCTCTGAAAAACTGTTTTTT
cdr3_aa: CASSVGVERSEKLFF

v_call: TRBV5-1
clone_size: .
d_call: .
cdr3_length: 15
j_call: TRBJ1-2
cdr3_nt: TGCGCCAGCAGCCTTGGGAACAGGGACACCTATGGCTACACCTTC
cdr3_aa: CASSLGNRDTYGYTF

v_call: TRBV11-2
clone_size: .
d_call: TRBD1
cdr3_length: 19
j_call: TRBJ2-6
cdr3_nt: TGTGCCAGCAGCTTATTCAGCCAGGGGGTAGTTTTTGGGGCCAACGTCCTGACTTTC
cdr3_aa: CASSLFSQGVVFGANVLTF

v_call: TRBV27
clone_size: few
d_call: TRBD1
cdr3_length: 13
j_call: TRBJ1-6
cdr3_nt: TGTGCCAACTCAAGGACAGGGGATTCACCCCTCCACTTT
cdr3_aa: CANSRTGDSPLHF

v_call: TRBV6-5
clone_size: .
d_call: .
cdr3_length: 12
j_call: TRBJ2-7
cdr3_nt: TGTGCCAGCAGATCAACAGGGATCGAGCAGTACTTC
cdr3_aa: CASRSTGIEQYF

v_call: TRBV30
clone_size: .
d_call: TRBD1
cdr3_length: 14
j_call: TRBJ1-2
cdr3_nt: TGTGCCTGGAGTGCACAGACAGGGATCTATGGCTACACCTTC
cdr3_aa: CAWSAQTGIYGYTF

v_call: TRBV5-1
clone_size: few
d_call: TRBD2
cdr3_length: 16
j_call: TRBJ2-7
cdr3_nt: TGCGCCAGCAGCCCGTTCCTAGCGGGAGGTCGGTCCGAGCAGTACTTC
cdr3_aa: CASSPFLAGGRSEQYF

v_call: TRBV27
clone_size: .
d_call: .
cdr3_length: 15
j_call: TRBJ1-5
cdr3_nt: TGTGCCAGCAGTTTTCAGGGACTCGGCAATCAGCCCCAGCATTTT
cdr3_aa: CASSFQGLGNQPQHF

v_call: TRBV15
clone_size: .
d_call: TRBD1
cdr3_length: 16
j_call: TRBJ2-7
cdr3_nt: TGTGCCACCAGCAGGGCCAGACAGGGTTCGTTGTCCGAGCAGTACTTC
cdr3_aa: CATSRARQGSLSEQYF

v_call: TRBV6-5
clone_size: .
d_call: .
cdr3_length: 15
j_call: TRBJ1-4
cdr3_nt: TGTGCCAGCAGCGAGAATGGGAGGGAGAATGAAAAACTGTTTTTT
cdr3_aa: CASSENGRENEKLFF

v_call: TRBV4-3
clone_size: once
d_call: .
cdr3_length: 15
j_call: TRBJ1-3
cdr3_nt: TGCGCCAGCAGCCAGCAGACAGGCTCTGGAAACACCATATATTTT
cdr3_aa: CASSQQTGSGNTIYF

v_call: TRBV28
clone_size: once
d_call: TRBD1
cdr3_length: 15
j_call: TRBJ1-4
cdr3_nt: TGTGCCAGCACCGACAGTACAGGGGTCAATGAAAAACTGTTTTTT
cdr3_aa: CASTDSTGVNEKLFF

v_call: TRBV18
clone_size: .
d_call: .
cdr3_length: 16
j_call: TRBJ1-5
cdr3_nt: TGTGCCAGCTCACCAGGGGGGGGCGTCCGTAATCAGCCCCAGCATTTT
cdr3_aa: CASSPGGGVRNQPQHF

v_call: TRBV7-2
clone_size: .
d_call: TRBD1
cdr3_length: 16
j_call: TRBJ1-2
cdr3_nt: TGTGCCAGCAGCTTAGAGGGGACAGTAGCTAACTATGGCTACACCTTC
cdr3_aa: CASSLEGTVANYGYTF

v_call: TRBV5-1
clone_size: .
d_call: .
cdr3_length: 13
j_call: TRBJ1-2
cdr3_nt: TGCGCCAGCAGCTTGAGCAGGATCCATGGCTACACCTTC
cdr3_aa: CASSLSRIHGYTF

v_call: TRBV3-1/TRBV3-2
clone_size: .
d_call: .
cdr3_length: 15
j_call: TRBJ2-7
cdr3_nt: TGTGCCAGCAGCACGACAGGGACTAGCTCCTACGAGCAGTACTTC
cdr3_aa: CASSTTGTSSYEQYF

v_call: TRBV7-3
clone_size: once
d_call: .
cdr3_length: 15
j_call: TRBJ1-6
cdr3_nt: TGTGCCAGCAGCGAACAGGGATCTCTTAATTCACCCCTCCACTTT
cdr3_aa: CASSEQGSLNSPLHF

v_call: TRBV25-1
clone_size: once
d_call: TRBD1
cdr3_length: 14
j_call: TRBJ2-1
cdr3_nt: TGTGCCAGCATCCAACAGGGGGATTACAATGAGCAGTTCTTC
cdr3_aa: CASIQQGDYNEQFF

v_call: TRBV4-1
clone_size: .
d_call: TRBD1
cdr3_length: 15
j_call: TRBJ1-6
cdr3_nt: TGCGCCAGCAGCCGGGGGATGACAGGGAATTCACCCCTCCACTTT
cdr3_aa: CASSRGMTGNSPLHF